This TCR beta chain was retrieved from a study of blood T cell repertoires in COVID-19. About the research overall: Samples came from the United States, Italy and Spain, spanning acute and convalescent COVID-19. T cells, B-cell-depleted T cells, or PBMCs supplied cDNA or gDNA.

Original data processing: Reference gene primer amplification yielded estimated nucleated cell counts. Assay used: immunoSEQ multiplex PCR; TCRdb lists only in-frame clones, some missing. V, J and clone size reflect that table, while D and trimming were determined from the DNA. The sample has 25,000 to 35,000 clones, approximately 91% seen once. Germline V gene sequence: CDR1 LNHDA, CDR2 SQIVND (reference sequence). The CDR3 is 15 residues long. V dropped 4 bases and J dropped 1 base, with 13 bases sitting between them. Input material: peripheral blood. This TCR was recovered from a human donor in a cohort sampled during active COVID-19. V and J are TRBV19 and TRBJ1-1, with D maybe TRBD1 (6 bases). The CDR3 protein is CASSTPGQKNTEAFF. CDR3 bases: TGTGCCAGTAGTACCCCGGGACAAAAGAACACTGAAGCTTTCTTT. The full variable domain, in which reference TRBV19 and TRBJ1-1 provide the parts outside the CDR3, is DGGITQSPKYLFRKEGQNVTLSCEQNLNHDAMYWYRQDPGQGLRLIYYSQIVNDFQKGDIAEGYSVSREKKESFPLTVTSAQKNPTAFYLCASSTPGQKNTEAFFGQGTRLTVV.